Below are 20 T cell receptor beta chains sequenced from a single sample in a study of PD-1 blockade in classical Hodgkin lymphoma. Assay used: immunoSEQ multiplex PCR; TCRdb lists only in-frame clones, some missing. The profile shows roughly 70,000 clones, roughly 92% of them singletons. The time point: newly diagnosed, previously untreated cHL patient sample. The sequenced material came from peripheral blood mononuclear cells (PBMCs). Receptors originate from a human donor with classical Hodgkin lymphoma.

This chain links TRBV5-8 with TRBJ2-1, with D perhaps matching TRBD1 or TRBD2 (5 bases each). CDR1 and CDR2 (germline): SGHTS, YDEGEE. V dropped 3 bases and J dropped 0 bases, with 13 bases sitting between them. This CDR3 contains 16 residues. The CDR3 bases are TGTGCCAGCAGCTGGGACCCCCGGGACTCCTACAATGAGCAGTTCTTC. Amino acid sequence: CASSWDPRDSYNEQFF.

This rearrangement joins TRBV19 to TRBJ1-6; possibly TRBD1 for D (6 bases). CDR1 is LNHDA, CDR2 SQIVND, per germline (reference sequence). CDR3 length: 17 residues. The V gene lost 6 bases and the J gene lost 9 bases, with 24 bases spanning the gap. This CDR3 reads CASRTMEKQGTPSPLHF. As DNA, the CDR3 is TGTGCCAGTAGGACGATGGAAAAACAGGGTACCCCTTCACCCCTCCACTTT.

J is TRBJ2-1 and V is TRBV5-1, with 7 bases matching TRBD1. There are 15 residues in the CDR3. Germline assignment: CDR1 SGHRS and CDR2 YFSETQ. V shed 0 bases and J 3 bases; nucleotides not matched to a gene: 3. The CDR3 DNA reads as TGCGCCAGCAGCTTGGGAGGGGGCGACTACAATGAGCAGTTCTTC. Translating gives CASSLGGGDYNEQFF.

V gene TRBV7-9 combines with J gene TRBJ2-3, with D unclear. The V and J ends lost 7 bases and 6 bases respectively, with 8 bases between them. Germline V CDR1 and CDR2: SEHNR, FQNEAQ (reference sequence). There are 11 residues in the CDR3. The CDR3 DNA reads as TGTGCCAGCACCGTGGGGGATACGCAGTATTTT. Amino acids: CASTVGDTQYF.

This rearrangement joins TRBV19 to TRBJ2-5; maybe TRBD2 (5 bases). CDR1 is LNHDA, CDR2 SQIVND, per germline (reference sequence). V dropped 5 bases and J dropped 2 bases, with 24 bases sitting between them. The CDR3 is 18 amino acids. The CDR3 DNA reads as TGTGCCAGTAGTTCCCGTAGGCTTTCGGGGTCAGAACAAGAGACCCAGTACTTC. This gives the protein CASSSRRLSGSEQETQYF. Full variable domain (remainder filled in from reference TRBV19 and TRBJ2-5): DGGITQSPKYLFRKEGQNVTLSCEQNLNHDAMYWYRQDPGQGLRLIYYSQIVNDFQKGDIAEGYSVSREKKESFPLTVTSAQKNPTAFYLCASSSRRLSGSEQETQYFGPGTRLLVL.

This clone was found once. The rearrangement joins TRBV10-3 to TRBJ1-3; D is unclear. Trimming cost V 2 bases and J 4 bases, with 6 bases left between them. This CDR3 is 13 amino acids long. Germline lookup yields CDR1 ENHRY and CDR2 SYGVKD. The CDR3 is CAISELGGNTIYF. For the CDR3, the DNA is TGTGCCATCAGTGAGCTTGGGGGAAACACCATATATTTT.

The rearrangement joins TRBV19 to TRBJ2-1; no clear D gene. Trimming shortened V by 6 bases and J by 7 bases, and 19 bases separated the two germline ends. This CDR3 has 15 amino acids. Germline CDR1 LNHDA, CDR2 SQIVND (reference sequence). The CDR3 DNA follows: TGTGCCAGTAGCGTGGCGGCAAGAAAGGGAAATGAGCAGTTCTTC. It specifies CASSVAARKGNEQFF.

The chain uses TRBV28 and TRBJ2-7; 9 bases map to TRBD2. The CDR3 loop spans 17 amino acids. Germline V gene data show CDR1 as MDHEN and CDR2 as SYDVKM. J gave up 2 bases and V 7 bases, and 15 bases lay outside the gene matches. DNA of the CDR3: TGTGCCAGCACCCCGCCCCCAATAGCGGGAGTTCCCTACGAGCAGTACTTC. It yields the protein CASTPPPIAGVPYEQYF.

The chain joins TRBV11-2 to TRBJ2-3; D not resolved. V was pared by 5 bases and J by 2 bases, with 8 bases between. This CDR3 is 13 amino acids long. Germline V gene sequence: CDR1 SGHAT, CDR2 FQNNGV. The CDR3 region is CASSPTSTDTQYF. CDR3 coding DNA: TGTGCCAGCAGCCCGACATCCACAGATACGCAGTATTTT.

The chain employs TRBV7-9 and TRBJ1-2; D gene ambiguous. The CDR3 is 13 amino acids. Trimming removed 1 base from V and 6 bases from J, with 9 bases in between. Germline CDR1 is SEHNR and CDR2 is FQNEAQ (reference sequence). CDR3 bases: TGTGCCAGCAGCTTAGGCAGAGGAGATGGCTACACCTTC. Translating gives CASSLGRGDGYTF. The complete variable domain, with remaining parts taken from reference TRBV7-9 and TRBJ1-2, reads DTGVSQNPRHKITKRGQNVTFRCDPISEHNRLYWYRQTLGQGPEFLTYFQNEAQLEKSRLLSDRFSAERPKGSFSTLEIQRTEQGDSAMYLCASSLGRGDGYTFGSGTRLTVV.

The rearrangement joins TRBV28 to TRBJ2-1; 8 nucleotides align to TRBD2. The junction had 9 bases not matched to a gene; V was cut back by 7 bases and J by 4 bases. The germline CDR1 and CDR2 sequences are MDHEN and SYDVKM. The CDR3 covers 15 residues. The CDR3 protein is CASILAGGSYNEQFF. The CDR3 coding sequence is TGTGCCAGCATCTTGGCGGGAGGCTCGTACAATGAGCAGTTCTTC.

J is TRBJ2-2 and V is TRBV28, with D perhaps assigned TRBD1 or TRBD2 (5 bases each). Trimming stripped 5 bases from V and 4 bases from J, with 14 bases between. Germline assignment: CDR1 MDHEN and CDR2 SYDVKM. This CDR3 has 15 amino acids. In DNA, the CDR3 is TGTGCCAGCAGTCCCGTACGGGGCTTCACCGGGGAGCTGTTTTTT. It translates to CASSPVRGFTGELFF.

The J gene is TRBJ1-6, the V gene TRBV6-5, with D perhaps TRBD1 (6 bases). V lost 8 bases, J lost 10 bases, and 21 bases lay in between. Germline V gene lookup returns CDR1 MNHEY and CDR2 SVGAGI. This CDR3 has 15 amino acids. CDR3 bases: TGTGCCAGCTCCCGGGGAGGGGGTGACAGATCACCCCTCCACTTT. It encodes CASSRGGGDRSPLHF.

This chain uses TRBV19 with TRBJ2-5; 9 bases are a match to TRBD2. With V trimmed by 2 bases and J by 1 base, 2 bases remained unmatched. The germline CDR1 and CDR2 sequences are LNHDA and SQIVND (reference sequence). This CDR3 has 15 amino acids. CDR3 coding DNA: TGTGCCAGTAGTATAAGGACTAGCGCCCAAGAGACCCAGTACTTC. This codes for CASSIRTSAQETQYF.

This sequence joins TRBV6-5 and TRBJ2-7; no reliable D call. The CDR3 is 11 residues long. The V end lost 2 bases, the J end lost 9 bases, and 8 bases lay between the germline ends. Germline CDR1 is MNHEY and CDR2 is SVGAGI. The CDR3 here is CASSYGSGQYF. In DNA form, the CDR3 reads TGTGCCAGCAGTTACGGATCAGGGCAGTACTTC.

This rearrangement joins TRBV2 to TRBJ1-5, with unresolved D. Trimming pared 6 bases from V and 9 bases from J, leaving 9 bases between. The CDR3 is made up of 11 amino acids. Germline V lookup: CDR1 SNHLY, CDR2 FYNNEI. In DNA, the CDR3 is TGTGCCAGCAGGGTATTTGGGCCCCAGCATTTT. Amino acid sequence: CASRVFGPQHF.

This sequence joins TRBV10-3 and TRBJ1-5; 9 bases are shared with TRBD1. This CDR3 has 16 amino acids. The trim removed 10 bases at V and 1 base at J, leaving 11 bases unmatched. The V gene's germline CDR1 is ENHRY and CDR2 SYGVKD. CDR3 nucleotide sequence: TGTGCCACCTGGGACAGGGAGATCATGAGCAATCAGCCCCAGCATTTT. It translates to CATWDREIMSNQPQHF.

V gene TRBV5-1 combines with J gene TRBJ2-3; 9 bases align to TRBD1. Germline lookup yields CDR1 SGHRS and CDR2 YFSETQ. J lost 4 bases, V lost 2 bases, and 5 bases had no gene match. This CDR3 has 15 residues. Here the CDR3 DNA reads TGCGCCAGCAGCTTCCCGGGACAGGGCGCAGATACGCAGTATTTT. Residues: CASSFPGQGADTQYF.

In its sample, this clone was seen once. One end of the junction varies from germline; a read error may be responsible. This chain connects TRBV5-1 to TRBJ2-1; 10 bases fit TRBD1. The germline CDR1 and CDR2 sequences are SGHRS and YFSETQ. The CDR3 contains 12 residues. CDR3 bases: TGCGCCAGCGTTGGAGACAGGGGGCGAGGGCTCTTC. As protein: CASVGDRGRGLF.

V is TRBV19 and J is TRBJ2-3; D may be TRBD1 (6 bases). Germline values: CDR1 LNHDA, CDR2 SQIVND (reference sequence). This CDR3 has 16 residues. V was pared by 4 bases and J by 2 bases, with 16 bases between. For the CDR3, the DNA is TGTGCCAGTAGTACCATTGACAGGATACACACAGATACGCAGTATTTT. It specifies CASSTIDRIHTDTQYF.